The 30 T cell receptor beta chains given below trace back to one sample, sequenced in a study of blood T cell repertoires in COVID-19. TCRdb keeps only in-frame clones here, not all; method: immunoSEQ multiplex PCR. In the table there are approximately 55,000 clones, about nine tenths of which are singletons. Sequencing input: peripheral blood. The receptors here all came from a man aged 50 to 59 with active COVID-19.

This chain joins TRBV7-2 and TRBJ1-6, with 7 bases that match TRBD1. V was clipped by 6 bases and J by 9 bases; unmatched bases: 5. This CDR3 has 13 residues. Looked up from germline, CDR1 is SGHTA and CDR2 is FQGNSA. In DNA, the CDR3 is TGTGCCAGCAGTACAGGGGTTGGTTCACCCCTCCACTTT. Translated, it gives CASSTGVGSPLHF.

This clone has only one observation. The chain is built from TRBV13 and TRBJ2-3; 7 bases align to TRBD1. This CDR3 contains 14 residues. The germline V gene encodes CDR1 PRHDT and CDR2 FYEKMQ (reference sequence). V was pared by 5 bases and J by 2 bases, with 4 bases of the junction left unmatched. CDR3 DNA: TGTGCCAGCAGCCCAGGGGGTGCCACAGATACGCAGTATTTT. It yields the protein CASSPGGATDTQYF.

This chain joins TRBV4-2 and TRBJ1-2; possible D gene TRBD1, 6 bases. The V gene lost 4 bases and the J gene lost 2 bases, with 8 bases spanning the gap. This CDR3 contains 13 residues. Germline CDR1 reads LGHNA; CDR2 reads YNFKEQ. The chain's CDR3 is CASSLRGNYGYTF. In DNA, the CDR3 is TGTGCCAGCAGCCTAAGGGGGAACTATGGCTACACCTTC.

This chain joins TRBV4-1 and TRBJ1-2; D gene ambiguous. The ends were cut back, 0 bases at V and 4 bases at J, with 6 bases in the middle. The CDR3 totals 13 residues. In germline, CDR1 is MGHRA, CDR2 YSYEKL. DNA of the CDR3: TGCGCCAGCAGCCAAGATGTCGTCTATGGCTACACCTTC. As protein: CASSQDVVYGYTF.

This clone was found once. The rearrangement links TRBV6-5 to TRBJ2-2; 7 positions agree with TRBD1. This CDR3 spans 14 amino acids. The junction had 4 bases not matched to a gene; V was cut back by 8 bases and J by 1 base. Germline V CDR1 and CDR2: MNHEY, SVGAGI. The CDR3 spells CASRGQVNTGELFF. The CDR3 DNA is TGTGCCAGCCGCGGACAGGTGAACACCGGGGAGCTGTTTTTT.

The CDR3 bases are TGTGCCAGCAGCTCCTCCCGCCAGAATAATTCACCCCTCCACTTT. This translates into CASSSSRQNNSPLHF. The chain is built from TRBV7-9 and TRBJ1-6; D gene unclear. The CDR3 is made up of 15 amino acids. The germline CDR1 and CDR2 sequences are SEHNR and FQNEAQ (reference sequence). Trimming stripped 4 bases from V and 5 bases from J, with 12 bases between.

CDR3 DNA: TGTGCCAGCAGCGTCTCACCCGCGGGGGTTGGAGAGACCCAGTACTTC. Translation gives CASSVSPAGVGETQYF. The rearrangement joins TRBV9 to TRBJ2-5; 7 nucleotides line up with TRBD2. The CDR3 covers 16 residues. J was trimmed by 4 bases and V by 2 bases; bases with no gene match: 11. Germline loops: CDR1 SGDLS, CDR2 YYNGEE.

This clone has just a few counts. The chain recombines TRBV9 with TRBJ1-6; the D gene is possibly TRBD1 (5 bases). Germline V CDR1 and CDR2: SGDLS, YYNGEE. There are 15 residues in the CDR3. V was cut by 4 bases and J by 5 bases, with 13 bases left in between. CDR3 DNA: TGTGCCAGCAGCACAGCCCAGGGAAATAATTCACCCCTCCACTTT. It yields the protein CASSTAQGNNSPLHF.

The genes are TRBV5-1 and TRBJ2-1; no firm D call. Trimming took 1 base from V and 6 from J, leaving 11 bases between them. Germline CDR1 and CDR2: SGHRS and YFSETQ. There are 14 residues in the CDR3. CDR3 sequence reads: CASSLISTSNEQFF. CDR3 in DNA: TGCGCCAGCAGCTTGATTTCGACAAGCAATGAGCAGTTCTTC.

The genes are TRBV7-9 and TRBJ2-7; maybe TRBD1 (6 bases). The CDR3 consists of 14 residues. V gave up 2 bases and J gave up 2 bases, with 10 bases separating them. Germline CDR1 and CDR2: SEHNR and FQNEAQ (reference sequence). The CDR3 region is CASSLLTGPYEQYF. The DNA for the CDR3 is TGTGCCAGCAGCTTACTGACAGGACCCTACGAGCAGTACTTC.

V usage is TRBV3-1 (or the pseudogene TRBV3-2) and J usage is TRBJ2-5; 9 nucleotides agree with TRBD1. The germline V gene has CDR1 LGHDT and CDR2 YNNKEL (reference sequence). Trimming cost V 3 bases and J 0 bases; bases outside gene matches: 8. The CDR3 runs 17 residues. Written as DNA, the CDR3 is TGTGCCAGCAGCCAGGGATCCGGGACAGGGTACCAAGAGACCCAGTACTTC. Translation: CASSQGSGTGYQETQYF.

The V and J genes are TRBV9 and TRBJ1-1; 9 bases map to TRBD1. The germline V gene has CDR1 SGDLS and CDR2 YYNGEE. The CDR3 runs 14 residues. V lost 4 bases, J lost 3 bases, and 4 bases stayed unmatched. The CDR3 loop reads CASSSQGAYTEAFF. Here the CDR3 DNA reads TGTGCCAGCAGCTCACAGGGGGCTTACACTGAAGCTTTCTTT. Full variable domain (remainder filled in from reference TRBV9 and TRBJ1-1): DSGVTQTPKHLITATGQRVTLRCSPRSGDLSVYWYQQSLDQGLQFLIQYYNGEERAKGNILERFSAQQFPDLHSELNLSSLELGDSALYFCASSSQGAYTEAFFGQGTRLTVV.

For the CDR3, the DNA is TGTGCCAGTAGTATCGAGGGTTTCTCCAGCTCTGGGGCCAACGTCCTGACTTTC. Translated, it gives CASSIEGFSSSGANVLTF. The V call is TRBV19, the J call TRBJ2-6; D might be TRBD2 (5 bases). Trimming stripped 3 bases from V and 0 bases from J, with 15 bases between. The germline V gene encodes CDR1 LNHDA and CDR2 SQIVND (reference sequence). The CDR3 covers 18 residues.

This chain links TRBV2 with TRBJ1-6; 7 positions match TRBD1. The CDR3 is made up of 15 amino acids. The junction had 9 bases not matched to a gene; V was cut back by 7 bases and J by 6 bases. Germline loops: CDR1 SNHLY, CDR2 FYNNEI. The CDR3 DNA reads TGTGCCAGCACTATCAACCCAGGGGGTAATTCACCCCTCCACTTT. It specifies CASTINPGGNSPLHF.

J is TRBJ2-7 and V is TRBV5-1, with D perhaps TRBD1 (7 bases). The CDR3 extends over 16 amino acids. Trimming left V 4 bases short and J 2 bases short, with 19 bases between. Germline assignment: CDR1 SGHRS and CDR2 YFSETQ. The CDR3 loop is CASSDQGGHQTYEQYF. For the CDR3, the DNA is TGCGCCAGCAGCGACCAGGGGGGCCACCAAACCTACGAGCAGTACTTC.

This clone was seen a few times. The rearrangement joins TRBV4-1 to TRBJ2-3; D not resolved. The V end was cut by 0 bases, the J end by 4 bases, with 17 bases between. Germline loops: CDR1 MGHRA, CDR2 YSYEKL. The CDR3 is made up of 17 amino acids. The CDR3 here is CASSQDKVNSPADTQYF. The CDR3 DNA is TGCGCCAGCAGCCAAGATAAAGTCAATAGCCCCGCAGATACGCAGTATTTT.

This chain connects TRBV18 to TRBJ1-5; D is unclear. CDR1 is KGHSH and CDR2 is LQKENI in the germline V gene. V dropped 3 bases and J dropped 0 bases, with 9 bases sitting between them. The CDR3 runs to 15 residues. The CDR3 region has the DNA TGTGCCAGCTCACCGGCAGGACTTAGCAATCAGCCCCAGCATTTT. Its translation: CASSPAGLSNQPQHF.

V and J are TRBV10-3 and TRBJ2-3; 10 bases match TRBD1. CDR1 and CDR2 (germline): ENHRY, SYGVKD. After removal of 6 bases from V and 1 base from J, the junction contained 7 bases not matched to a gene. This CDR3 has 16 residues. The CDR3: CAISQGTGVGTDTQYF. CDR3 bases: TGTGCCATCAGCCAAGGGACAGGGGTTGGCACAGATACGCAGTATTTT.

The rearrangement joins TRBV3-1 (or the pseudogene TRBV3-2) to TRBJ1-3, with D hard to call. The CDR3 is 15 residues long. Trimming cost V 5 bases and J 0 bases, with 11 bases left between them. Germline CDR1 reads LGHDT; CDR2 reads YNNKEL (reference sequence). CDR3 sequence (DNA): TGTGCCAGCAGCGCCACAGTCGACTCTGGAAACACCATATATTTT. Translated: CASSATVDSGNTIYF.

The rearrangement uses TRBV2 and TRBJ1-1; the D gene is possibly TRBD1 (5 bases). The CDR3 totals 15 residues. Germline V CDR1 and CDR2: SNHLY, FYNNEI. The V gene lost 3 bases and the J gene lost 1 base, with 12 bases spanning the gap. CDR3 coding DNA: TGTGCCAGCAGTGATAGGAGGGGTCCGAACACTGAAGCTTTCTTT. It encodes CASSDRRGPNTEAFF.

The CDR3 sequence: CAWSVLVGGRRSSHNEQFF. Written as DNA, the CDR3 is TGTGCCTGGAGTGTACTCGTGGGGGGGCGCAGGTCCTCACACAATGAGCAGTTCTTC. V usage is TRBV30 and J usage is TRBJ2-1, with D tentatively TRBD2 (7 bases). Trimming pared 0 bases from V and 5 bases from J, leaving 26 bases between. This CDR3 has 19 amino acids. Per germline, CDR1 GTSNPN and CDR2 SVGIG (reference sequence).

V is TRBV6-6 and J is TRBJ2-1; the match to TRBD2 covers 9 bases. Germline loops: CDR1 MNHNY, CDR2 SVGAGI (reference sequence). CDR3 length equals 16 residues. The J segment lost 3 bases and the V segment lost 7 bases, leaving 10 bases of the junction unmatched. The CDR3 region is CASTHAGTSRYNEQFF. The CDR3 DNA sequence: TGTGCCAGCACACACGCCGGGACTAGCCGCTACAATGAGCAGTTCTTC.

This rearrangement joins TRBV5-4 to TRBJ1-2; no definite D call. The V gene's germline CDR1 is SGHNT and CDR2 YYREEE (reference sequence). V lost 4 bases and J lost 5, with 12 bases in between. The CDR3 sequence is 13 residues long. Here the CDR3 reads CASSEEVAYGYTF. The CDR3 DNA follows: TGTGCCAGCAGCGAAGAGGTTGCTTATGGCTACACCTTC.

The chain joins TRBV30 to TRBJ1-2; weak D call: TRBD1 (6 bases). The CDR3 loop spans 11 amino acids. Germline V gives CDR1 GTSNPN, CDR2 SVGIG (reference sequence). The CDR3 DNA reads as TGTGGGCAGGGGTTGAGCTATGGCTACACCTTC. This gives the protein CGQGLSYGYTF.

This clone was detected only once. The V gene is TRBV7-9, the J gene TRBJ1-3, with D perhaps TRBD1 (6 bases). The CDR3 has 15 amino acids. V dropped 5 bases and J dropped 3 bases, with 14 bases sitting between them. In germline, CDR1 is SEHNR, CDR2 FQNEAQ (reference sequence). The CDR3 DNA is TGTGCCAGCAGCCCTAGGGGGGGGCTTGGAAACACCATATATTTT. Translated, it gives CASSPRGGLGNTIYF.

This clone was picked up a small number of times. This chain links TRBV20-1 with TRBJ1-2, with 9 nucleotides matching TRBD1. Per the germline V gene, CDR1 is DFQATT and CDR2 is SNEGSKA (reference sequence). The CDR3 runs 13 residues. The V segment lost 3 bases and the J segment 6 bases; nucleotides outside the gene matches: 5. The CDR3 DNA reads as TGCAGTGCTAGTAAGGGACAGGGCGATGGCTACACCTTC. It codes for CSASKGQGDGYTF.

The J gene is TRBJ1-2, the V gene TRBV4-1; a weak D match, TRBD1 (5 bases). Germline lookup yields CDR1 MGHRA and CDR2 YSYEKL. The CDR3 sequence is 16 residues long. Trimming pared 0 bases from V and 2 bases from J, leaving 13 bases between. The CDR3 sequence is CASSQEGKGSNYGYTF. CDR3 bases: TGCGCCAGCAGCCAAGAGGGTAAGGGGTCGAACTATGGCTACACCTTC.

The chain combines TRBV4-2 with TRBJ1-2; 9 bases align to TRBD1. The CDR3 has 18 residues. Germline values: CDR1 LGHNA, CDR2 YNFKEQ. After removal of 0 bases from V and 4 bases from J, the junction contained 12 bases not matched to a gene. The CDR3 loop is CASSQDWGQGSESYGYTF. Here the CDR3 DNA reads TGTGCCAGCAGCCAAGATTGGGGACAGGGATCGGAAAGCTATGGCTACACCTTC.

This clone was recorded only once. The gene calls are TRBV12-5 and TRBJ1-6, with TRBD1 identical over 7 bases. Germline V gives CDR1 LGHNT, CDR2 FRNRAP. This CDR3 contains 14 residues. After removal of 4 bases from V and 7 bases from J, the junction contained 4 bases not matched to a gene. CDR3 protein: CASGWDRPNSPLHF. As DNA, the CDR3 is TGTGCTAGTGGTTGGGACAGACCCAATTCACCCCTCCACTTT.

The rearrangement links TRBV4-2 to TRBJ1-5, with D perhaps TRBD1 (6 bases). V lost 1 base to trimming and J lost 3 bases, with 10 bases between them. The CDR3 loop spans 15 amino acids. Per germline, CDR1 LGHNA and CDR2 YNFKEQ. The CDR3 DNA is TGTGCCAGCAGCCAAGGCCGGACAGCCAATCAGCCCCAGCATTTT. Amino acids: CASSQGRTANQPQHF.